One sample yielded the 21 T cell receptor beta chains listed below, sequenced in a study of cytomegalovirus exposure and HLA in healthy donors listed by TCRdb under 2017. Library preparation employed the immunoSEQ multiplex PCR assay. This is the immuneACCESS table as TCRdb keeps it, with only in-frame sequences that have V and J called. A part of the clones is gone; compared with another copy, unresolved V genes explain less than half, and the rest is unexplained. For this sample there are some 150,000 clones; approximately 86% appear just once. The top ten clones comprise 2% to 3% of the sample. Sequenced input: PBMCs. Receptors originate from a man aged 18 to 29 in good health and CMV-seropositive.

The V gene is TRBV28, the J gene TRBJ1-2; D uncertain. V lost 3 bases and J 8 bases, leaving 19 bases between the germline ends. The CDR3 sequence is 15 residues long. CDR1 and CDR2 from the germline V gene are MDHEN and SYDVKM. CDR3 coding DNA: TGTGCCAGCAGTTTCCATTCAGCGGTTATGGGAGGCTACACCTTC. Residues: CASSFHSAVMGGYTF.

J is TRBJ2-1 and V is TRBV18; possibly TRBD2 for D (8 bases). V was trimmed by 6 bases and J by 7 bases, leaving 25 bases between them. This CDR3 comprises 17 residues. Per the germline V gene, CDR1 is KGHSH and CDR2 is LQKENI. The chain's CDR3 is CASSTGRASGRANEQFF. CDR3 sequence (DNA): TGTGCCAGCTCGACAGGGAGGGCGAGCGGGAGAGCGAATGAGCAGTTCTTC. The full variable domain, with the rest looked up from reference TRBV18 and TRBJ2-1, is NAGVMQNPRHLVRRRGQEARLRCSPMKGHSHVYWYRQLPEEGLKFMVYLQKENIIDESGMPKERFSAEFPKEGPSILRIQQVVRGDSAAYFCASSTGRASGRANEQFFGPGTRLTVL.

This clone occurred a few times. The CDR3 nucleotides are TGTGCCAGCAGCTTAGTTAAGCGGGGGGGGCTATTGGTTGAGCAGTTCTTC. This sequence encodes CASSLVKRGGLLVEQFF. The rearrangement links TRBV13 to TRBJ2-1; 10 bases fit TRBD2. Per the germline V gene, CDR1 is PRHDT and CDR2 is FYEKMQ (reference sequence). With 1 base clipped from V and 9 bases from J, the junction kept 12 bases outside the gene matches. The CDR3 length is 17 residues.

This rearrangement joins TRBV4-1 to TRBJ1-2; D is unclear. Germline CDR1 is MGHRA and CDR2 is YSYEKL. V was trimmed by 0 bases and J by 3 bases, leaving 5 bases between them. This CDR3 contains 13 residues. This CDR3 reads CASSQDRYYGYTF. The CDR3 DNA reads TGCGCCAGCAGCCAAGACAGATACTATGGCTACACCTTC.

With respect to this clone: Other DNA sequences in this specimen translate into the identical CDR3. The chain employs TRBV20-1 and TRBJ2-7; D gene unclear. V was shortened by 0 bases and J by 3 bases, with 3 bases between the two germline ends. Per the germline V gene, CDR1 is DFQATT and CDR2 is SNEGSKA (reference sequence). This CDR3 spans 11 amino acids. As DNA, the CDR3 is TGCAGTGCTAGAGACAGCTACGAGCAGTACTTC. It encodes CSARDSYEQYF.

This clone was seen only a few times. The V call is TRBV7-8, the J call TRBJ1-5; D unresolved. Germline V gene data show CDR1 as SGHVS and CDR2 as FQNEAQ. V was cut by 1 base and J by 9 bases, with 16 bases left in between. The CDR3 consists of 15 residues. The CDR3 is CASSLGRVSGLPQHF. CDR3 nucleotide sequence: TGTGCCAGCAGCTTAGGGAGGGTCTCGGGTTTGCCCCAGCATTTT.

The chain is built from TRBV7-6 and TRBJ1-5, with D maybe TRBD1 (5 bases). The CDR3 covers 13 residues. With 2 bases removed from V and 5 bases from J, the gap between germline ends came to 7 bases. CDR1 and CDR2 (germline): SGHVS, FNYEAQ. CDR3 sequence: CASSLSRDQPQHF. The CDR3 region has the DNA TGTGCCAGCAGCTTAAGCAGGGATCAGCCCCAGCATTTT.

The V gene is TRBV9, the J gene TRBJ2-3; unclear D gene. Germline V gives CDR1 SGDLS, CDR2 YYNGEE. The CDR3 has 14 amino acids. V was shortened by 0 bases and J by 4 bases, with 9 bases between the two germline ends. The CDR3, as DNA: TGTGCCAGCAGCGTAGCGGTGTTCCCAGATACGCAGTATTTT. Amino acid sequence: CASSVAVFPDTQYF.

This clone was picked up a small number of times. The CDR3 DNA is TGCGCCAGCAGCTTGGGGAGCGGGGGCTACGAGCAGTACTTC. Amino acid sequence: CASSLGSGGYEQYF. The gene calls are TRBV5-1 and TRBJ2-7; 8 nucleotides agree with TRBD2. Germline values: CDR1 SGHRS, CDR2 YFSETQ. After removal of 0 bases from V and 3 bases from J, the junction contained 2 bases not matched to a gene. The CDR3 sequence is 14 residues long.

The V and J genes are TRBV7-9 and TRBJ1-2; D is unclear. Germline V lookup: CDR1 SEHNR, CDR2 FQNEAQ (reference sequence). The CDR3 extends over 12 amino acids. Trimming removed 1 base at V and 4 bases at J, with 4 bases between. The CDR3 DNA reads TGTGCCAGCAGCTTAGGCAGCTATGGCTACACCTTC. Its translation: CASSLGSYGYTF.

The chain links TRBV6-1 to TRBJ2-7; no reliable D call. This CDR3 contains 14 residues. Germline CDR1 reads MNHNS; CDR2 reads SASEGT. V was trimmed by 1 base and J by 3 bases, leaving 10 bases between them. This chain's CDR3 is CASSEGSGLYEQYF. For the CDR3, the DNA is TGTGCCAGCAGTGAAGGTTCTGGCCTCTACGAGCAGTACTTC.

The CDR3 region has the DNA TGTGCCACCAGCAGGCCAGACAGGGATCAGCCCCAGCATTTT. Its protein is CATSRPDRDQPQHF. This sequence joins TRBV15 and TRBJ1-5; 7 bases map to TRBD1. The CDR3 runs 14 residues. V lost 3 bases, J lost 5 bases, and 4 bases stayed unmatched. Germline CDR1 and CDR2: LNHNV and YYDKDF (reference sequence).

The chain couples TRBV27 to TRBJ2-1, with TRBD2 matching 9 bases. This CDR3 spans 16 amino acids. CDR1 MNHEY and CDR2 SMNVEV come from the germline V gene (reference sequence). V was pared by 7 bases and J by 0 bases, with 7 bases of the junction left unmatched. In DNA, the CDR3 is TGTGCCAGCATAGGGACTAGCCTCAGCTCCTACAATGAGCAGTTCTTC. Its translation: CASIGTSLSSYNEQFF.

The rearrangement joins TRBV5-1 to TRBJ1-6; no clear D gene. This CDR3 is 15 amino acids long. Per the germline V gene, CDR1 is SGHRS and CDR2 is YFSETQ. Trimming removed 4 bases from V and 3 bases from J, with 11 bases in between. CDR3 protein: CASSQAGIYNSPLHF. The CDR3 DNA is TGCGCCAGCAGCCAGGCAGGCATCTATAATTCACCCCTCCACTTT.

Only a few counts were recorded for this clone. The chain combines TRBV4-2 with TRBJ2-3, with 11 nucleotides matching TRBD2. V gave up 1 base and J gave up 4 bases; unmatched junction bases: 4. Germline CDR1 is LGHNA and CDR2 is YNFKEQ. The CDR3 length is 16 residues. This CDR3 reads CASSQATSGTADTQYF. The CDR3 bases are TGTGCCAGCAGCCAAGCGACTAGCGGGACGGCAGATACGCAGTATTTT.

The CDR3: CASPIQGPLGYTF. The CDR3, as DNA: TGTGCCAGCCCCATCCAGGGTCCCCTCGGCTACACCTTC. The rearrangement joins TRBV30 to TRBJ1-2, with D possibly TRBD1 on 5 matching bases. CDR1 is GTSNPN and CDR2 is SVGIG in the germline V gene (reference sequence). The CDR3 has 13 residues. Trimming cost V 8 bases and J 8 bases, with 21 bases left between them.

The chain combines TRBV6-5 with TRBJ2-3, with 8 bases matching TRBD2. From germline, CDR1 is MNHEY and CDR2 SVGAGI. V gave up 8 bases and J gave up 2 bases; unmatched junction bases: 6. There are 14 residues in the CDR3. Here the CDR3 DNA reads TGTGCCAGCCGGGAGGGACAATACACAGATACGCAGTATTTT. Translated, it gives CASREGQYTDTQYF.

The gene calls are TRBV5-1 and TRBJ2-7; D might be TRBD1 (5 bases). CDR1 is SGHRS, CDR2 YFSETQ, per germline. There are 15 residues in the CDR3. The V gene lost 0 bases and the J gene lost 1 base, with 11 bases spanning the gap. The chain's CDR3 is CASSLDGAPSYEQYF. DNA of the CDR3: TGCGCCAGCAGCTTGGATGGGGCCCCATCCTACGAGCAGTACTTC. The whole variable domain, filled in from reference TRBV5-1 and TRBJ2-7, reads KAGVTQTPRYLIKTRGQQVTLSCSPISGHRSVSWYQQTPGQGLQFLFEYFSETQRNKGNFPGRFSGRQFSNSRSEMNVSTLELGDSALYLCASSLDGAPSYEQYFGPGTRLTVT.

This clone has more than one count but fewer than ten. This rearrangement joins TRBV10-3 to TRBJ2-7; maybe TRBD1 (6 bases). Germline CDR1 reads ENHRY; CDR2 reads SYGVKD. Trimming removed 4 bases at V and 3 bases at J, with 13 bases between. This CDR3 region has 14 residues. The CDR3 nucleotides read TGTGCCATCAGTGCACAGGGTAAGGGCTACGAGCAGTACTTC. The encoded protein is CAISAQGKGYEQYF.

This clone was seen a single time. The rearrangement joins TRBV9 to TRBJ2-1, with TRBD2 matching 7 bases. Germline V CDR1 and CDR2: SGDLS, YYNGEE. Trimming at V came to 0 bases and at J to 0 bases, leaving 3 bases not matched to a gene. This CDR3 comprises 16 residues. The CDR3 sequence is CASSVGGGSSYNEQFF. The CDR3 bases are TGTGCCAGCAGCGTAGGTGGCGGGAGCTCCTACAATGAGCAGTTCTTC.

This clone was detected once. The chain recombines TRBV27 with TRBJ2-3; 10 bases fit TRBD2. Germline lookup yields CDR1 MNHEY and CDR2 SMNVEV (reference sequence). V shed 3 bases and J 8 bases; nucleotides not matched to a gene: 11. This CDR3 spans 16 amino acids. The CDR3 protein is CASSLVAGGFVGTQYF. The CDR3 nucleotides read TGTGCCAGCAGTTTGGTAGCGGGGGGTTTTGTAGGTACGCAGTATTTT.